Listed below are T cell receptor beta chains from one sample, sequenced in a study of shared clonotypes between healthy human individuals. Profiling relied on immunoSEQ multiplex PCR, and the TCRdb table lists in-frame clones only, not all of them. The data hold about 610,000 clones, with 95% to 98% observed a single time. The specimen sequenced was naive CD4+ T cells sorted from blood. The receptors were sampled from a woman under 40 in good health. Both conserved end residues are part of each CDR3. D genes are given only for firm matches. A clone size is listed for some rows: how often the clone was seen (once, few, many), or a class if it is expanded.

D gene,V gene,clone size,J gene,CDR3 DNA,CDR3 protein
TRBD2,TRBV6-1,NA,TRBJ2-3,TGTGCCAGCATTTTGTCTAGCGGGGACACAGATACGCAGTATTTT,CASILSSGDTDTQYF
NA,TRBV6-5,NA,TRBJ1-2,TGTGCCAGCAGTTACTCGCTGGGTTCGGTCTATGGCTACACCTTC,CASSYSLGSVYGYTF
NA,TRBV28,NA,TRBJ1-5,TGTGCCAGCAGCACCCTGGGGCAGGGTCAACAGCCCCAGCATTTT,CASSTLGQGQQPQHF
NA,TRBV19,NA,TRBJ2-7,TGTGCCAGTAGTATCGCAGCGCCTACCTACGAGCAGTACTTC,CASSIAAPTYEQYF
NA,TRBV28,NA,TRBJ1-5,TGTGCCAGCAGTTTATTCGGTCAGCCCCAGCATTTT,CASSLFGQPQHF
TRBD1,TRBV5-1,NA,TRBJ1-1,TGCGCCAGCAGCTTGGGGGAACAGGGGGCGGACAGAGGCACTGAAGCTTTCTTT,CASSLGEQGADRGTEAFF
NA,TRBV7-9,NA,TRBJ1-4,TGTGCCAGCAGCTTAGCCCCCGTTCGGGCAACTAATGAAAAACTGTTTTTT,CASSLAPVRATNEKLFF
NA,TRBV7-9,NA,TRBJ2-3,TGTGCCAGCAGCCTAGATTCGGCAGATACGCAGTATTTT,CASSLDSADTQYF
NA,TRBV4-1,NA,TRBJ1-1,TGCGCCAGCAGCCAAGGACAGAAGAACACTGAAGCTTTCTTT,CASSQGQKNTEAFF
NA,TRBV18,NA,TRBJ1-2,TGTGCCAGCTCACCGGAGGGCTACTATGGCTACACCTTC,CASSPEGYYGYTF
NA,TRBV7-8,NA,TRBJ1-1,TGTGCCAGCAGCTTCTCGGGGGCGCGGACTGAAGCTTTCTTT,CASSFSGARTEAFF
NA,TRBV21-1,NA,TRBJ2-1,TGTGCCAGCAGTCTAAGGGTTTGGGATGAGCAGTTCTTC,CASSLRVWDEQFF
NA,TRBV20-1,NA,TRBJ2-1,TGCAGTGCTTACCACGGGAGAGTGGAGTTCTTC,CSAYHGRVEFF
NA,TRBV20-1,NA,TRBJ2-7,TGCAGTGCTAGGGTGGGGAACGAGCAGTACTTC,CSARVGNEQYF
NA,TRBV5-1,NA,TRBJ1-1,TGCGCCAGCAGCTTGGGCAGCCAAAACACTGAAGCTTTCTTT,CASSLGSQNTEAFF
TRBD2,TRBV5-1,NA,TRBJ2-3,TGCGCCAGCAGCGCTATTAGCGGGAGGCTCACAGATACGCAGTATTTT,CASSAISGRLTDTQYF
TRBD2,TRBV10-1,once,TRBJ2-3,TGCGCCAGCAGTGAGTCCGGGACTAGCGGGGGACGGAGCACAGATACGCAGTATTTT,CASSESGTSGGRSTDTQYF
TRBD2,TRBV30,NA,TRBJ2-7,TGTGCCTGGCGCGGGAGGGGGGGGAGCTCCTACGAGCAGTACTTC,CAWRGRGGSSYEQYF
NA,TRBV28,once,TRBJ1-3,TGTGCCAGCAGTTTAGGGTGGGCGTCTGGAAACACCATATATTTT,CASSLGWASGNTIYF
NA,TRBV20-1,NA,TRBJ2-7,TGCAGTGCTCTCCTTAACGAGCAGTACTTC,CSALLNEQYF
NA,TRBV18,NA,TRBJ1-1,TGTGCCAGCTCACCAGTCAGGGAGAACACTGAAGCTTTCTTT,CASSPVRENTEAFF
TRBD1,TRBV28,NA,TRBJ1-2,TGTGCCACCCAGTCACAGGGGGCTCACTATGGCTACACCTTC,CATQSQGAHYGYTF
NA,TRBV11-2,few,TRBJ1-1,TGTGCCAGCAGCAGACGAGGGGACACTGAAGCTTTCTTT,CASSRRGDTEAFF
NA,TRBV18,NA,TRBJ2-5,TGTGCCAGCTCACAATCCGCGGAGGAGACCCAGTACTTC,CASSQSAEETQYF
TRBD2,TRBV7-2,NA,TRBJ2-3,TGTGCCAGCAGCTTAGCGCGTAGCGGGACCACGGTAGATACGCAGTATTTT,CASSLARSGTTVDTQYF
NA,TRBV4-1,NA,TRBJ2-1,TGCGCCAGCAGCCAAGATAGGACTATTCTCTCCTACAATGAGCAGTTCTTC,CASSQDRTILSYNEQFF
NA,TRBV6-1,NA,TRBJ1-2,TGTGCCAGCAGTGAATGGGTGGCAAACTATGGCTACACCTTC,CASSEWVANYGYTF
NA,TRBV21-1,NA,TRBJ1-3,TGTGCCAGCAGCAAAGCGGGGAGAGCTGAAGGAAACACCATATATTTT,CASSKAGRAEGNTIYF
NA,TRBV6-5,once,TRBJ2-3,TGTGCCAGCAGGGTTACCATAGGAGATACGCAGTATTTT,CASRVTIGDTQYF
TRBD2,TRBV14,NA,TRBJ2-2,TGTGCCAGCAGCCTACCCGGGACTAGCGGGATAAGGACCGGGGAGCTGTTTTTT,CASSLPGTSGIRTGELFF
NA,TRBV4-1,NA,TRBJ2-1,TGCGCCAGCAGCCAAAGCGAAGGCGTAAGCTCCTACAATGAGCAGTTCTTC,CASSQSEGVSSYNEQFF
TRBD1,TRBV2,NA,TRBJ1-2,TGTGCCAGCAGTTTTATTCCCGGGACAGGAGTTAGCTATGGCTACACCTTC,CASSFIPGTGVSYGYTF
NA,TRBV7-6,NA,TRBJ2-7,TGTGCCAGCAGCTTAGGAGGCCTATCCTACGAGCAGTACTTC,CASSLGGLSYEQYF
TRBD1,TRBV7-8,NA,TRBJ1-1,TGTGCCAGCAGCATCAGGGGGCGCGGGAACACTGAAGCTTTCTTT,CASSIRGRGNTEAFF
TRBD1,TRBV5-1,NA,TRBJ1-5,TGCGCCACTCCGACCGACAGGGGAGGTCGCAATCAGCCCCAGCATTTT,CATPTDRGGRNQPQHF
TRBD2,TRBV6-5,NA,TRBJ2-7,TGTGCCAGCAGTACTACTAGCGGGAGTATGGAGCAGTACTTC,CASSTTSGSMEQYF
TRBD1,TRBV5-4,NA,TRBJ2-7,TGTGCCAGCAGCCGGGACAGGGGGAGGGAGCAGTACTTC,CASSRDRGREQYF
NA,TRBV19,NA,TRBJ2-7,TGTGCCAGTAGTATAGATCGCAGAGAGGCCCAGCAGTACTTC,CASSIDRREAQQYF
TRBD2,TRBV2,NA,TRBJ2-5,TGTGCCAGCAGCGGGACTAGCAGGGAGACCCAGTACTTC,CASSGTSRETQYF
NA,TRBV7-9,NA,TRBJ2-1,TGTGCCAGCAGCCCCGCCAGGGATGAGCAGTTCTTC,CASSPARDEQFF
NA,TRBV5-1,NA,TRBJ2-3,TGCGCCAGCAGTAATAGCGCCAGCACAGATACGCAGTATTTT,CASSNSASTDTQYF
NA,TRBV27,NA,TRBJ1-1,TGTGCCAGCCGACCTACTACCGGGACTGAAGCTTTCTTT,CASRPTTGTEAFF
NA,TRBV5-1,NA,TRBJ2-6,TGCGCCAGCAGCGAATACAGGGTAAAAGGCCGGGCCAACGTCCTGACTTTC,CASSEYRVKGRANVLTF
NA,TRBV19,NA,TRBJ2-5,TGTGCCAGTAGTATAAGGCGGCAAGCCCAAGAGACCCAGTACTTC,CASSIRRQAQETQYF
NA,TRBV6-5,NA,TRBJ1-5,TGTGCCAGCAGAGAGGGCAATCAGCCCCAGCATTTT,CASREGNQPQHF
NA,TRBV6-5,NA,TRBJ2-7,TGTGCCAGCAAACGAGGCCCTACTTCCTACGAGCAGTACTTC,CASKRGPTSYEQYF
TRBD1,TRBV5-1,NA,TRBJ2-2,TGCGCCAGCAGCCAGGGGACAGGGTTGGACACCGGGGAGCTGTTTTTT,CASSQGTGLDTGELFF
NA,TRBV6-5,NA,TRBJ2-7,TGTGCCAGCAGTTACGATCCAGGAAGGTTCTACGAGCAGTACTTC,CASSYDPGRFYEQYF
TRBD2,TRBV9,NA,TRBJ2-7,TGTGCCAGCAGCGTAGGGGCCGGGCGGGAGGCCTACGAGCAGTACTTC,CASSVGAGREAYEQYF
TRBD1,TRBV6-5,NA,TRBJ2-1,TGTGCCAGCAGTTACTCCACAGGGGTGAATGAGCAGTTCTTC,CASSYSTGVNEQFF
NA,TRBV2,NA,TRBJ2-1,TGTGCCAGCAGCGAAGGACGCAACCTCAACAATGAGCAGTTCTTC,CASSEGRNLNNEQFF
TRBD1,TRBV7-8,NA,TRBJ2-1,TGTGCCAGCAGCAACCCCGGGACAGGGGTAGGAAATGAGCAGTTCTTC,CASSNPGTGVGNEQFF
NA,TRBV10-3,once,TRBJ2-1,TGTGCCATCAGTGCCTCAGGTTCCTACAATGAGCAGTTCTTC,CAISASGSYNEQFF
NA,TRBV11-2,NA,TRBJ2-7,TGTGCCAGCAGCTTAGCTAGAGGTAGTAGCAGGTACGAGCAGTACTTC,CASSLARGSSRYEQYF
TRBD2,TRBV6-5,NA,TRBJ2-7,TGTGCCAGCAGTTACCTACTAGCGGGGGACTACGAGCAGTACTTC,CASSYLLAGDYEQYF
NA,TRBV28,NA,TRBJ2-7,TGTGCCAGCAGTTTGAACCCCACTATCGAGCAGTACTTC,CASSLNPTIEQYF